Listed below are T cell receptor beta chains from one sample, sequenced in a study of T cell responses to AZD1222 COVID-19 vaccine. This table comes from immunoSEQ multiplex PCR, and its TCRdb copy is limited to in-frame clones, with some not included. Among around 150,000 clones listed, roughly 94% were seen once. The material sequenced was peripheral blood, taken 28 days after the second AZD1222 dose. Receptors originate from an adult who received the AZD1222 COVID-19 vaccine. CDR3s leave out the opening cysteine and the closing phenylalanine or tryptophan. Expanded clones get a size class; other rows say once, few or many, or leave the size out.

CDR3aa,j_gene,v_gene,abundance
ASSLNRGTEAF,TRBJ1-1,TRBV7-2,once
ASSLALAVYNEQF,TRBJ2-1,TRBV5-5,NA
ASSSITDLRNEQF,TRBJ2-1,TRBV5-4,few
ASSLLAGGSYEQY,TRBJ2-7,TRBV7-2,NA
ASSVEGPTDTQY,TRBJ2-3,TRBV5-4,NA
ASSFIGAPGGGQY,TRBJ2-5,TRBV28,NA
ASSGQLAGGDEQY,TRBJ2-7,TRBV2,NA
ASSLRSGRVYNEQF,TRBJ2-1,TRBV27,NA
ASSLRGGSYEQY,TRBJ2-7,TRBV7-3,NA
ASSMEGARGDTQY,TRBJ2-3,TRBV19,NA
ASSNSGVRGNEQF,TRBJ2-1,TRBV7-9,NA
ASNRQGPYNEQF,TRBJ2-1,TRBV2,NA
AWSVDVRYEQY,TRBJ2-7,TRBV30,once
ASIPGHSLPRQY,TRBJ2-7,TRBV11-2,NA
ASSPNLGEGAGELF,TRBJ2-2,TRBV7-3,once
ASSQHTDRVGANYGYT,TRBJ1-2,TRBV5-1,NA
ASRVAGEGTDTQY,TRBJ2-3,TRBV28,NA
ASSLAPPPRDGYT,TRBJ1-2,TRBV5-1,NA
ASSPPGTSGRPSYEQY,TRBJ2-7,TRBV5-6,NA
ASSVMSGRELGTDTQY,TRBJ2-3,TRBV9,NA
ASSLVGGRDEQF,TRBJ2-1,TRBV5-1,NA
ASSKGPSGSSTDTQY,TRBJ2-3,TRBV21-1,NA
SVAAQGRAYEQY,TRBJ2-7,TRBV29-1,few
ASSKAFVSPSYNEQF,TRBJ2-1,TRBV21-1,once
ASSYSGGFNEKLF,TRBJ1-4,TRBV6-5,NA
ASIQDPTYEQY,TRBJ2-7,TRBV6-6,NA
ASSGDCGGRGAYEQY,TRBJ2-7,TRBV2,NA
ASSLEATYNEQF,TRBJ2-1,TRBV27,once
ASSLGHSQSGGELF,TRBJ2-2,TRBV5-1,NA
ASSSGQTNTEAF,TRBJ1-1,TRBV27,NA
ASSLAPDQGSYGYT,TRBJ1-2,TRBV11-2,NA
ASSLTSDTIY,TRBJ1-3,TRBV11-2,once
ASSEERYNEQF,TRBJ2-1,TRBV2,NA
ASSPAGRQLPDTQY,TRBJ2-3,TRBV5-1,NA
ASSIYDNEQF,TRBJ2-1,TRBV19,NA
ASSLRGQALNTEAF,TRBJ1-1,TRBV27,NA
ASSLAAPEEQY,TRBJ2-7,TRBV11-2,NA
ASSPRLAGTTDTQY,TRBJ2-3,TRBV27,NA
SASYDTEAF,TRBJ1-1,TRBV20-1,few
AFPGQGFEQF,TRBJ2-1,TRBV30,NA
ASRYSNQPQH,TRBJ1-5,TRBV12-3/TRBV12-4,NA
ASSEALWGADTQY,TRBJ2-3,TRBV2,NA
AWSVLRSGNTIY,TRBJ1-3,TRBV30,once
ASSLFGGSHSNQPQH,TRBJ1-5,TRBV27,NA
ASRSLGGGVDTQY,TRBJ2-3,TRBV6-5,NA
ASSSQARYNTIY,TRBJ1-3,TRBV18,NA
ASSLASRGAGNYGYT,TRBJ1-2,TRBV7-2,NA
ASSPGLAANNEQF,TRBJ2-1,TRBV5-5,NA
ASSHAGELF,TRBJ2-2,TRBV3-1/TRBV3-2,once
ASRAGVQETQY,TRBJ2-5,TRBV12-3/TRBV12-4,NA
ASGGGTSETQY,TRBJ2-5,TRBV16,NA
ASSRVGGLNTEAF,TRBJ1-1,TRBV14,NA
ASSVAQGGQETQY,TRBJ2-5,TRBV5-1,NA
ASSARTIDDEQF,TRBJ2-1,TRBV9,NA
ASSPFCGSAQY,TRBJ2-3,TRBV3-1/TRBV3-2,NA
ASSLLGYNEQF,TRBJ2-1,TRBV28,NA
ASSPKLAAYGNEQF,TRBJ2-1,TRBV11-2,once